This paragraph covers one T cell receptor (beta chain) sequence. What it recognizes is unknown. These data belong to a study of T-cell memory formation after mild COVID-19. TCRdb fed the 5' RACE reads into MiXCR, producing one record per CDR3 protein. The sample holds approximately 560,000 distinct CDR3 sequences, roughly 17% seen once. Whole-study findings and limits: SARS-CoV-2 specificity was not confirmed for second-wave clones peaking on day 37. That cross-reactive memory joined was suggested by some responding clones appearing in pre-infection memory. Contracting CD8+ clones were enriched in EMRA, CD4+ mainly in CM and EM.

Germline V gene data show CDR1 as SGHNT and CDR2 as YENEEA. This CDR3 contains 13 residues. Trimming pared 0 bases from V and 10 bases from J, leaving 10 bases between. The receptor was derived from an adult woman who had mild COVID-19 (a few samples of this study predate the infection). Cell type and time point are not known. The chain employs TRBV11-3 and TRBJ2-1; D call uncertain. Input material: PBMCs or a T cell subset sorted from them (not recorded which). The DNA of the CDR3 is TGTGCCAGCAGCTTAGATCTAAAGTGGGAGCAGTTCTTC. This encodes CASSLDLKWEQFF.